This T cell receptor (beta chain) was retrieved from a study of beta chain features in type 1 diabetes. Overall study: Age and gender were similar between patients and healthy donors, as were cell yields. General observations from the study: Over-representation of high TCR-expressing cells was a possible consequence of cDNA sequencing. Equally in patients and controls, shorter templates might have been favored by PCR. Junctions at VDJ sites from type 1 diabetes patients had fewer insertions and more deletions.

V lost 4 bases, J lost 8 bases, and 18 bases lay in between. CDR3 length: 15 residues. Per germline, CDR1 SGHNT and CDR2 YYREEE (reference sequence). Reverse transcription of all isolated RNA meant that expressed TCRB transcripts were sequenced. Measured with immunoSEQ multiplex PCR; TCRdb has only the in-frame clones, and not every one. This table has hundreds of thousands of clones, roughly 8% appearing once. As for this clone: What it binds is unknown.

Input material: central memory CD4+ T cells from blood. The chain carries TRBV5-4 and TRBJ2-2; the D gene is possibly TRBD2 (6 bases). This receptor was identified in a woman younger than 30 in good health. This CDR3 is CASSGSGLSLGELFF. In DNA form, the CDR3 reads TGTGCCAGCAGCGGCTCGGGACTCTCTTTGGGGGAGCTGTTTTTT.